The source of this T cell receptor beta chain is a study of post-analysis software for immune sequencing data. Study-wide background: Both relapsing-remitting and secondary progressive multiple sclerosis featured among the disease courses, as did progressive-relapsing multiple sclerosis. Study-wide points: Patients with multiple sclerosis recorded significantly lower normalized Chao1 diversity than controls, the study found. In patients, about 5 TRBV segments were more frequent than in controls, with TRBV5-6, TRBV5-1 and TRBV20-1 among them.

There are many counts of this clonotype. Its antigen is unknown. Germline-derived CDR1 and CDR2 are SEHNR and FQNEAQ (reference sequence). The ends lost 1 base at V and 0 bases at J; junction bases unmatched: 16. This CDR3 has 20 residues. Researchers reported that TCR beta cDNA libraries carried unique molecular identifiers. MiXCR, run by TCRdb on the PCR reads, gives a single entry per CDR3 protein. The data hold a few hundred thousand distinct CDR3 sequences, with 35% to 45% observed a single time. The receptor comes from a girl between 10 and 17 years old with multiple sclerosis. What was sequenced was blood. The rearrangement uses TRBV7-9 and TRBJ2-5, with 8 bases fitting TRBD2. The CDR3 DNA reads TGTGCCAGCAGCTTAGTCGGGCTTGCGGGGGGCCACCCTGACCAAGAGACCCAGTACTTC. It yields the protein CASSLVGLAGGHPDQETQYF.